Below are 24 T cell receptor beta chains sequenced from a single sample in a study of T-cell reconstitution after alpha-beta-depleted transplantation in children. It was with unique molecular identifiers that the TCRbeta library was prepared. TCRdb reprocessed the PCR reads with MiXCR, giving one entry per CDR3 protein. The sample lists hundreds of thousands of distinct CDR3 sequences; roughly 15% were seen once. The specimen was PBMCs from the stem cell graft donor, collected from the stem cell graft. These receptors were taken from a human donor who donated a stem cell graft to a child with acute myeloid leukemia.

In this sample, this clonotype turned up many times. This chain uses TRBV20-1 with TRBJ2-1, with TRBD1 matching 8 bases. Trimming removed 4 bases from V and 7 bases from J; junction bases left unmatched: 6. CDR3 length: 13 amino acids. Germline V gives CDR1 DFQATT, CDR2 SNEGSKA (reference sequence). DNA of the CDR3: TGCAGTGCTACAGGGGGCGCGGGAAATGAGCAGTTCTTC. Its translation: CSATGGAGNEQFF.

As regards this clonotype: This may stem from a read error, because a much larger clone lies one nucleotide away. The chain uses TRBV12-3 or TRBV12-4 and TRBJ2-7; no definite D call. This CDR3 contains 13 residues. CDR3 residues: CASSSAGVYDQYV. DNA of the CDR3: TGTGCCAGCAGTTCGGCAGGAGTCTACGACCAGTACGTC.

In its sample, this clonotype was seen a few times. The V gene is TRBV20-1, the J gene TRBJ1-5; D gene unclear. This CDR3 is 17 amino acids long. The V end was cut by 4 bases, the J end by 0 bases, with 19 bases between. Germline CDR1 and CDR2: DFQATT and SNEGSKA (reference sequence). The CDR3 here is CSATVAIPLHSNQPQHF. The CDR3 coding sequence is TGCAGTGCTACGGTCGCGATCCCACTACATAGCAATCAGCCCCAGCATTTT.

This clonotype has at least ten counts. The chain has TRBV9 and TRBJ2-1; D unclear. This CDR3 has 15 residues. With 4 bases removed from V and 0 bases from J, the gap between germline ends came to 11 bases. CDR1 and CDR2 from the germline V gene are SGDLS and YYNGEE. The CDR3 bases are TGTGCCAGCAGCAGGGATCCTAGCTCCTACAATGAGCAGTTCTTC. This sequence encodes CASSRDPSSYNEQFF.

The V gene is TRBV4-3, the J gene TRBJ1-4, with TRBD1 as a possible D gene (5 bases). Germline-derived CDR1 and CDR2 are LGHNA and YSLEER. CDR3 length: 19 residues. V lost 0 bases and J lost 4, with 21 bases in between. CDR3 region: CASSQDPPTGGYGNEKLFF. The CDR3 nucleotides read TGCGCCAGCAGCCAAGATCCCCCAACAGGCGGTTATGGTAATGAAAAACTGTTTTTT.

This clonotype appeared a few times. The chain employs TRBV7-2 and TRBJ2-5, with TRBD2 matching over 15 bases. Germline V CDR1 and CDR2: SGHTA, FQGNSA. This CDR3 is 16 amino acids long. The trim removed 5 bases at V and 6 bases at J, leaving 7 bases unmatched. Written as DNA, the CDR3 is TGTGCCAGCAGCAGGACTAGCGGGGGGGCCGTGAAGACCCAGTACTTC. It encodes CASSRTSGGAVKTQYF.

Ten or more counts support this clonotype. As DNA, the CDR3 is TGCAGTGCCCCCGCACCGAGCGGCTCCTACGAGCAGTACTTC. Amino acid sequence: CSAPAPSGSYEQYF. The V gene is TRBV20-1, the J gene TRBJ2-7, with D possibly TRBD2 on 5 matching bases. Trimming removed 6 bases from V and 0 bases from J, with 15 bases in between. In germline, CDR1 is DFQATT, CDR2 SNEGSKA (reference sequence). This CDR3 is 14 amino acids long.

In this sample, this clonotype turned up many times. V is TRBV20-1 and J is TRBJ1-2; D unclear. Germline V gene data show CDR1 as DFQATT and CDR2 as SNEGSKA (reference sequence). The CDR3 is made up of 15 amino acids. V lost 0 bases, J lost 0 bases, and 11 bases lay in between. CDR3 sequence reads: CSARDWAVSNYGYTF. CDR3 coding DNA: TGCAGTGCTAGAGATTGGGCAGTCTCTAACTATGGCTACACCTTC.

V and J are TRBV7-9 and TRBJ1-4; TRBD1 is a possible D gene (5 bases). Germline CDR1 is SEHNR and CDR2 is FQNEAQ (reference sequence). Trimming removed 1 base at V and 7 bases at J, with 16 bases between. This CDR3 is built from 16 residues. The CDR3 DNA reads as TGTGCCAGCAGCTTAGGGATAACAGGTGCTTCTGAAAAACTGTTTTTT. As protein: CASSLGITGASEKLFF.

Many counts were recorded for this clonotype. V and J are TRBV6-5 and TRBJ1-2; TRBD1 might be the D (5 bases). Germline CDR1 MNHEY, CDR2 SVGAGI. V shed 4 bases and J shed 5 bases, with 17 bases lying between them. This CDR3 has 15 amino acids. The CDR3 spells CASSFRDLPEYGYTF. The CDR3 nucleotides read TGTGCCAGCAGTTTCCGGGACTTACCTGAGTATGGCTACACCTTC.

This clonotype was detected only a few times. The chain employs TRBV18 and TRBJ2-7; D is perhaps TRBD1 (6 bases). V lost 6 bases to trimming and J lost 3 bases, with 9 bases between them. The CDR3 loop spans 12 amino acids. Germline V lookup: CDR1 KGHSH, CDR2 LQKENI. DNA for the CDR3: TGTGCCAGCTCCGGGGACATCTACGAGCAGTACGTC. Translation: CASSGDIYEQYV.

Ten or more counts support this clonotype. The rearrangement uses TRBV7-2 and TRBJ1-4, with 9 bases that match TRBD1. J was trimmed by 10 bases and V by 6 bases; bases with no gene match: 12. The CDR3 totals 15 residues. CDR1 SGHTA and CDR2 FQGNSA come from the germline V gene. The CDR3 DNA sequence: TGTGCCAGCAGTCAACCGGGACAGGGAAGGGGAAAACTGTTTTTT. As protein: CASSQPGQGRGKLFF.

The genes are TRBV5-1 and TRBJ2-3, with 7 positions matching TRBD1. The CDR3 sequence is 14 residues long. Germline CDR1 and CDR2: SGHRS and YFSETQ. The J segment lost 4 bases and the V segment lost 4 bases, leaving 6 bases of the junction unmatched. CDR3 coding DNA: TGCGCCAGCAGCATAAAAGGGGGCCCAGATACGCAGTATTTT. This sequence encodes CASSIKGGPDTQYF.

This clonotype was seen repeatedly, ten times or more. This chain joins TRBV29-1 and TRBJ2-1; the D call may be TRBD1 or TRBD2 (5 bases each). CDR1 and CDR2 from the germline V gene are SQVTM and ANQGSEA. Trimming took off 4 bases at V and 8 bases at J, with 15 bases between the two ends. The CDR3 is 13 residues long. This chain's CDR3 is CSVGNRLRDEQFF. CDR3 nucleotides: TGCAGCGTTGGTAACAGGTTGAGGGATGAGCAGTTCTTC.

This clonotype was recorded a few times. The chain combines TRBV27 with TRBJ1-1; maybe TRBD1 (6 bases). This CDR3 is 17 amino acids long. Germline assignment: CDR1 MNHEY and CDR2 SMNVEV (reference sequence). V was cut by 2 bases and J by 3 bases, with 19 bases left in between. In nucleotides, the CDR3 is TGTGCCAGCAGTTTAAGCAGGGGATGGCAAGTAGACACTGAAGCTTTCTTT. It codes for CASSLSRGWQVDTEAFF.

This clonotype occurred many times. V and J are TRBV15 and TRBJ2-3; TRBD1 matches 9 bases. Germline V gene sequence: CDR1 LNHNV, CDR2 YYDKDF (reference sequence). The CDR3 loop spans 17 amino acids. The V gene end was trimmed by 0 bases and the J gene end by 6 bases; junction bases not matched to a gene: 10. Here the CDR3 DNA reads TGTGCCACCAGCAGAGACTTGGGGGACAGGGTGGGGGATACGCAGTATTTT. Protein product: CATSRDLGDRVGDTQYF.

This clonotype was recorded a few times. The chain links TRBV20-1 to TRBJ2-5; D assignment may be TRBD1 or TRBD2 (5 bases each). V dropped 4 bases and J dropped 5 bases, with 17 bases sitting between them. CDR1 and CDR2 (germline): DFQATT, SNEGSKA (reference sequence). The CDR3 spans 14 residues. The CDR3 region has the DNA TGCAGTGCTAAGATGCCGGGGCCGGGGGAGACCCAGTACTTC. The encoded protein is CSAKMPGPGETQYF.

Of note for this clonotype: A much more abundant neighbour one base away suggests this may be a read error. The CDR3 ends on some other residue instead of the conserved phenylalanine or tryptophan, so this is likely a read error. The chain is built from TRBV20-1 and TRBJ2-1, with D possibly being TRBD1 (6 bases). The CDR3 length is 15 residues. The germline V gene encodes CDR1 DFQATT and CDR2 SNEGSKA (reference sequence). V dropped 3 bases and J dropped 8 bases, with 20 bases sitting between them. The CDR3 spells CSASHLTGFEDEQFS. CDR3 nucleotide sequence: TGCAGTGCTAGCCATCTCACAGGGTTTGAGGATGAGCAGTTCTCC.

This clonotype was seen a handful of times. V gene TRBV18 combines with J gene TRBJ1-6; D is uncertain. This CDR3 is 14 amino acids long. Deletions cut 3 bases from V and 5 bases from J, with 8 bases between. Germline assignment: CDR1 KGHSH and CDR2 LQKENI. The CDR3 loop is CASSPRIDNSPLHF. The CDR3 DNA sequence: TGTGCCAGCTCACCGCGAATAGATAATTCACCCCTCCACTTT.

This clonotype was picked up many times. The V and J genes are TRBV20-1 and TRBJ2-5, with unresolved D. With 2 bases removed from V and 2 bases from J, the gap between germline ends came to 12 bases. The CDR3 extends over 14 amino acids. Germline V gives CDR1 DFQATT, CDR2 SNEGSKA (reference sequence). The CDR3 DNA sequence: TGCAGTGCTAGACCGATGACATTACAAGAGACCCAGTACTTC. Encoded protein: CSARPMTLQETQYF.

This clonotype appeared many times. The chain carries TRBV5-1 and TRBJ2-7; the D gene is possibly TRBD1 (7 bases). V was cut by 1 base and J by 3 bases, with 11 bases left in between. This CDR3 is 14 amino acids long. Per the germline V gene, CDR1 is SGHRS and CDR2 is YFSETQ. CDR3 sequence (DNA): TGCGCCAGCAGCTTGACAGGGGAGGTCTACGAGCAGTACTTC. Residues: CASSLTGEVYEQYF.

Ten or more counts support this clonotype. The chain couples TRBV29-1 to TRBJ1-2; D not resolved. V lost 6 bases, J lost 1 base, and 15 bases lay in between. The CDR3 has 14 amino acids. Germline values: CDR1 SQVTM, CDR2 ANQGSEA. CDR3 region: CSVTLTAVNYGYTF. In nucleotides, the CDR3 is TGCAGCGTCACCCTTACGGCGGTTAACTATGGCTACACCTTC.

This clonotype appeared a few times. This chain uses TRBV10-3 with TRBJ2-1; TRBD1 might be the D (6 bases). The CDR3 sequence is 15 residues long. The ends were cut back, 2 bases at V and 8 bases at J, with 16 bases in the middle. CDR1 and CDR2 (germline): ENHRY, SYGVKD. CDR3: CAISEEVGGLDEQFF. CDR3 in DNA: TGTGCCATCAGTGAGGAAGTTGGGGGCTTGGATGAGCAGTTCTTC.

This chain connects TRBV9 to TRBJ2-7; D gene uncertain. The germline V gene encodes CDR1 SGDLS and CDR2 YYNGEE. The CDR3 is 14 residues long. With 0 bases removed from V and 6 bases from J, the gap between germline ends came to 13 bases. CDR3 residues: CASSVGAYPGEQYV. CDR3 nucleotides: TGTGCCAGCAGCGTAGGGGCTTATCCGGGCGAGCAGTACGTC.